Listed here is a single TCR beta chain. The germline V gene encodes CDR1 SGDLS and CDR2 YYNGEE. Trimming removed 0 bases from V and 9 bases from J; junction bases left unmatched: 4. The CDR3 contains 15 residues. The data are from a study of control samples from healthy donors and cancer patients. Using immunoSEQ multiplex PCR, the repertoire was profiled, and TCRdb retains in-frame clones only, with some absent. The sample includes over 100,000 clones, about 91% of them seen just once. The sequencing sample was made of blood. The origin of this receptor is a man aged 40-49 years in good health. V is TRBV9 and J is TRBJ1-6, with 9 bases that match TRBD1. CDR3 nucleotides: TGTGCCAGCAGCGTAGTGGGGGACAGGGTTTCACCCCTCCACTTT. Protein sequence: CASSVVGDRVSPLHF. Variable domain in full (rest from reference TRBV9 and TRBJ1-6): DSGVTQTPKHLITATGQRVTLRCSPRSGDLSVYWYQQSLDQGLQFLIQYYNGEERAKGNILERFSAQQFPDLHSELNLSSLELGDSALYFCASSVVGDRVSPLHFGNGTRLTVT.